Listed below are T cell receptor beta chains from one sample, sequenced in a study of control samples from healthy donors and cancer patients. This table comes from immunoSEQ multiplex PCR, and its TCRdb copy is limited to in-frame clones, with some not included. This table holds roughly 120,000 clones, around 89% found once. Sequenced material: PBMCs. All receptors derive from an older woman with lung cancer. Both conserved end residues are part of each CDR3. Each record gives: clone size, V gene, D gene, J gene, CDR3 protein, CDR3 DNA. A D gene is named only where the DNA matches it firmly. Clone size is stated in some rows and not others, as once, few, many or a class when expanded.

.	TRBV19	.	TRBJ1-1	CASNRGVRDTEAFF	TGTGCCAGTAACCGGGGGGTCCGGGACACTGAAGCTTTCTTT
.	TRBV11-3	TRBD2	TRBJ2-1	CASSPGLAGVLNEQFF	TGTGCCAGCAGCCCCGGACTAGCGGGAGTTCTCAATGAGCAGTTCTTC
once	TRBV5-1	TRBD1	TRBJ1-4	CASSSGQSNEKLFF	TGCGCCAGCAGCTCGGGACAGAGTAATGAAAAACTGTTTTTT
.	TRBV6-2/TRBV6-3	TRBD2	TRBJ2-3	CASSFETSGRALSTDTQYF	TGTGCCAGCAGTTTCGAGACTAGCGGGAGGGCCTTGAGCACAGATACGCAGTATTTT
.	TRBV3-1/TRBV3-2	TRBD2	TRBJ2-3	CASSQVIRTSGPDTQYF	TGTGCCAGCAGCCAAGTAATCAGGACTAGCGGCCCAGATACGCAGTATTTT
.	TRBV5-4	TRBD2	TRBJ2-2	CASSSGLAGGRPNTGELFF	TGTGCCAGCAGCTCGGGACTAGCGGGGGGCCGACCGAACACCGGGGAGCTGTTTTTT
.	TRBV4-1	.	TRBJ1-4	CASSRIVVRGDEKLFF	TGCGCCAGCAGCCGTATCGTTGTAAGGGGCGATGAAAAACTGTTTTTT
.	TRBV5-1	TRBD2	TRBJ2-5	CASSLVSGGQETQYF	TGCGCCAGCAGCTTGGTTAGCGGGGGGCAAGAGACCCAGTACTTC
.	TRBV19	TRBD1	TRBJ1-4	CASSGGQGGEKLFF	TGTGCCAGTAGTGGCGGACAGGGTGGTGAAAAACTGTTTTTT
.	TRBV25-1	TRBD1	TRBJ2-7	CASSDPGQGYEQYF	TGTGCCAGCAGTGACCCGGGACAGGGATACGAGCAGTACTTC
.	TRBV25-1	.	TRBJ1-3	CASSWTSGNTIYF	TGTGCCAGCAGTTGGACCTCTGGAAACACCATATATTTT
.	TRBV6-5	TRBD2	TRBJ2-5	CASRTDGGVGTQYF	TGTGCCAGCAGGACTGATGGGGGGGTGGGGACCCAGTACTTC
.	TRBV7-2	TRBD2	TRBJ2-1	CASSSGGLAVNEQFF	TGTGCCAGCAGTTCCGGTGGACTAGCGGTCAATGAGCAGTTCTTC
.	TRBV5-1	.	TRBJ2-3	CASSLRTDTQYF	TGCGCCAGCAGCCTCAGGACAGATACGCAGTATTTT
.	TRBV6-5	.	TRBJ2-7	CATKGVSYEQYF	TGTGCCACCAAGGGGGTGTCCTACGAGCAGTACTTC
once	TRBV9	TRBD2	TRBJ2-2	CASSVETGGGELFF	TGTGCCAGCAGCGTAGAAACGGGGGGCGGGGAGCTGTTTTTT